This TCR beta chain originates from a study of CD8 T cells in ankylosing spondylitis. Study results and caveats: Reportedly, disease-linked clones are significantly enriched in ankylosing spondylitis patients' matched synovial fluid. Earlier work had already found some motif variants in reactive arthritis synovial fluid and blood. There was a TCR beta motif, made of several highly homologous variants, that appeared characteristic of ankylosing spondylitis blood.

With molecular barcodes, quantitative 5'-RACE was used to make the TCR beta libraries. One entry per CDR3 protein, called by TCRdb with MiXCR from the 5' RACE reads. The sample shows some 300,000 distinct CDR3 sequences, more than 20% of them seen only once. This clonotype was observed a handful of times. Antigen: not known. This TCR was recovered from a female donor with ankylosing spondylitis or in good health (not recorded which). Sequencing input: blood, either unsorted or a sorted T cell fraction (not recorded which).

The DNA of the CDR3 is TGTGCCAGCAGCTTTAGTACCAGCGGTAGATACAATGAGCAGTTCTTC. Translated: CASSFSTSGRYNEQFF. This chain connects TRBV7-2 to TRBJ2-1; perhaps TRBD2 as D (5 bases). Per germline, CDR1 SGHTA and CDR2 FQGNSA. This CDR3 is built from 16 residues. With 3 bases removed from V and 4 bases from J, the gap between germline ends came to 16 bases.